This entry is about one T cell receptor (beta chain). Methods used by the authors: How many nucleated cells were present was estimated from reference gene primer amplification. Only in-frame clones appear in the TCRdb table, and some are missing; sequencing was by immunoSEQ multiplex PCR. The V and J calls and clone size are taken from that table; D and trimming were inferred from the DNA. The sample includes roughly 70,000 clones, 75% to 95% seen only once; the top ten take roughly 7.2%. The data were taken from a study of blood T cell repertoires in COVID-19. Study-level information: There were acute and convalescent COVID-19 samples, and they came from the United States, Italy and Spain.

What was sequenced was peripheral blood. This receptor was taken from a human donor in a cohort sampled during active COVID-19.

This chain's CDR3 is CASSSPYGQGGQPQHF. The CDR3 DNA is TGTGCCAGCAGTTCCCCGTACGGACAGGGAGGACAGCCCCAGCATTTT. V gene TRBV28 combines with J gene TRBJ1-5; 8 nucleotides align to TRBD1. Germline trimming cut 4 bases from V and 7 bases from J; bases unmatched to any gene: 12. CDR1 and CDR2 (germline): MDHEN, SYDVKM. The CDR3 is 16 amino acids. The full variable domain, in which reference TRBV28 and TRBJ1-5 provide the parts outside the CDR3, is DVKVTQSSRYLVKRTGEKVFLECVQDMDHENMFWYRQDPGLGLRLIYFSYDVKMKEKGDIPEGYSVSREKKERFSLILESASTNQTSMYLCASSSPYGQGGQPQHFGDGTRLSIL.